Listed below are T cell receptor beta chains from one sample, sequenced in a study of blood T cell repertoires in COVID-19. Assay: immunoSEQ multiplex PCR; the TCRdb copy retains only in-frame clones and omits some. The top ten hold 5.5% to 8% of the sample, which has 200,000 to 250,000 clones, 86% seen once. The sequenced sample consisted of peripheral blood. These receptor sequences come from a man aged 55 to 70 with acute or convalescent COVID-19. Each CDR3 is given with its conserved first and last residue. The D gene is left open where the match is weak. Not every row has a clone size; where given, it reads once, few, many or a size class.

>TRBJ1-2|TRBD1|few|TRBV3-1/TRBV3-2
CASSLGQGFGRAF
TGTGCCAGCAGCCTGGGACAGGGGTTTGGCAGGGCCTTC
>TRBJ2-1|TRBD1|once|TRBV2
CASSEVRGSYNEQFF
TGTGCCAGCAGTGAAGTCAGGGGGTCCTACAATGAGCAGTTCTTC
>TRBJ2-7|-|-|TRBV10-1
CASSESVRGSDPYEQYF
TGCGCCAGCAGTGAGTCGGTCAGGGGCAGCGATCCCTACGAGCAGTACTTC
>TRBJ2-1|TRBD2|-|TRBV2
CASSPLSGRRSDEQFF
TGTGCCAGCAGTCCACTCAGCGGGAGGAGAAGCGATGAGCAGTTCTTC
>TRBJ2-7|-|-|TRBV27
CASSLSGDLVRGEQYF
TGTGCCAGCAGTTTATCCGGCGATCTGGTACGGGGCGAGCAGTACTTC
>TRBJ1-2|-|-|TRBV28
CASRGGLYGYTF
TGTGCCAGCCGGGGGGGCCTCTATGGCTACACCTTC
>TRBJ1-4|TRBD1|few|TRBV5-1
CASSLTGGNEKLFF
TGCGCCAGCAGCTTGACAGGGGGGAATGAAAAACTGTTTTTT
>TRBJ1-5|-|-|TRBV30
CAWSVGGSNQPQHF
TGTGCCTGGAGTGTTGGAGGAAGCAATCAGCCCCAGCATTTT
>TRBJ2-7|TRBD1|-|TRBV5-6
CASRRTGATYEQYF
TGTGCCAGCAGACGGACAGGGGCGACCTACGAGCAGTACTTC
>TRBJ1-2|-|-|TRBV6-2/TRBV6-3
CASSYSGGDDNYGYTF
TGTGCCAGCAGTTACTCGGGAGGGGATGATAACTATGGCTACACCTTC
>TRBJ2-3|TRBD2|-|TRBV11-2
CASSFIAGGWSDTQYF
TGTGCCAGCAGCTTTATAGCGGGAGGGTGGTCAGATACGCAGTATTTT
>TRBJ2-1|-|-|TRBV24-1
CATSDLVVSSNEQFF
TGTGCCACCAGTGATTTGGTAGTTAGCTCGAATGAGCAGTTCTTC
>TRBJ2-1|TRBD1|-|TRBV7-6
CASSVTGTGGDEQFF
TGTGCCAGCAGCGTCACCGGGACAGGGGGGGATGAGCAGTTCTTC
>TRBJ1-2|-|-|TRBV14
CASSPGTQGQGYTF
TGTGCCAGCAGCCCAGGAACGCAGGGGCAGGGCTACACCTTC
>TRBJ1-2|-|-|TRBV3-1/TRBV3-2
CASSVGGLGGYTF
TGTGCCAGCAGCGTAGGGGGTTTGGGGGGCTACACCTTC
>TRBJ1-3|-|-|TRBV5-1
CASSSGQSSSGNTIYF
TGCGCCAGCAGCTCAGGACAGTCGAGCTCTGGAAACACCATATATTTT
>TRBJ2-1|-|-|TRBV21-1
CASSLRQGCNNEQFF
TGTGCCAGCAGCTTAAGGCAGGGGTGCAACAATGAGCAGTTCTTC
>TRBJ2-2|-|-|TRBV20-1
CSASHTTGELFF
TGCAGTGCTAGTCACACCACCGGGGAGCTGTTTTTT
>TRBJ2-1|TRBD2|-|TRBV15
CATSRVLAGGTHNEQFF
TGTGCCACCAGCAGAGTATTAGCGGGAGGTACCCACAATGAGCAGTTCTTC
>TRBJ2-2|TRBD1|few|TRBV18
CASSPQTGYNTGELFF
TGTGCCAGCTCACCCCAGACAGGGTACAACACCGGGGAGCTGTTTTTT
>TRBJ1-4|-|-|TRBV30
CAWSPPGDGEKLFF
TGTGCCTGGAGCCCCCCCGGGGATGGGGAAAAACTGTTTTTT
>TRBJ2-7|-|-|TRBV7-3
CASSAGPAVEQYF
TGTGCCAGCAGCGCCGGCCCAGCGGTGGAGCAGTACTTC
>TRBJ2-1|-|-|TRBV11-3
CASSLLVQRDEQFF
TGTGCCAGCAGCTTATTGGTACAGCGGGATGAGCAGTTCTTC
>TRBJ2-1|-|-|TRBV7-7
CASSLAPSRGAYNEQFF
TGTGCTAGCAGCTTAGCCCCTAGCCGCGGAGCTTACAATGAGCAGTTCTTC
>TRBJ2-1|TRBD2|-|TRBV28
CASSPTGTSGGSYNEQFF
TGTGCCAGCAGTCCCACCGGGACTAGCGGAGGCTCCTACAATGAGCAGTTCTTC
>TRBJ1-2|TRBD1|-|TRBV9
CASSSTTGGRVGVGYTF
TGTGCCAGCAGCTCGACGACAGGGGGGCGGGTTGGAGTCGGCTACACCTTC
>TRBJ2-7|TRBD1|-|TRBV5-6
CASSLEWGRGTPSYEQYF
TGTGCCAGCAGCTTGGAGTGGGGCAGGGGGACCCCCTCCTACGAGCAGTACTTC
>TRBJ1-6|-|-|TRBV28
CASRTQPNPPLHF
TGTGCCAGCAGAACCCAACCTAATCCACCCCTCCACTTT
>TRBJ1-6|-|-|TRBV4-2
CASSQVSRGTNSPLHF
TGTGCCAGCAGCCAAGTTTCCAGGGGAACAAATTCACCCCTCCACTTT
>TRBJ2-1|TRBD2|-|TRBV29-1
CSVVAGGGNNEQFF
TGCAGCGTTGTGGCGGGAGGGGGAAACAATGAGCAGTTCTTC
>TRBJ2-7|-|-|TRBV7-7
CASSTGTGYEQYF
TGTGCTAGCAGTACCGGGACTGGCTACGAGCAGTACTTC
>TRBJ2-1|-|-|TRBV10-3
CAISELAENNEQFF
TGTGCCATCAGTGAGTTAGCCGAGAACAATGAGCAGTTCTTC
>TRBJ2-2|-|-|TRBV11-3
CASSREPLGELFF
TGTGCCAGCAGCCGGGAGCCCTTGGGGGAGCTGTTTTTT
>TRBJ2-1|TRBD2|-|TRBV5-1
CASSLGTSGSSYNEQFF
TGCGCCAGCAGCCTAGGGACTAGCGGGAGTTCCTACAATGAGCAGTTCTTC
>TRBJ1-1|-|-|TRBV11-2
CASSSSGLNTEAFF
TGTGCCAGCAGTTCCTCGGGTCTGAACACTGAAGCTTTCTTT
>TRBJ2-2|-|-|TRBV12-2
CASRLTETGELFF
TGTGCAAGTCGCTTAACAGAGACCGGGGAGCTGTTTTTT
>TRBJ1-5|-|-|TRBV12-3/TRBV12-4
CASSGQRNQPQHF
TGTGCCAGCAGTGGACAGCGCAATCAGCCCCAGCATTTT
>TRBJ1-1|-|-|TRBV7-3
CASSRSGGLSNTEAFF
TGTGCCAGCAGCCGTTCAGGTGGCCTCTCGAACACTGAAGCTTTCTTT
>TRBJ2-3|-|-|TRBV14
CASAQRRYTDTQYF
TGTGCCAGCGCCCAGCGGAGATACACAGATACGCAGTATTTT
>TRBJ2-5|TRBD2|-|TRBV7-9
CASTAWASGDQETQYF
TGTGCCAGCACCGCCTGGGCTAGCGGGGATCAAGAGACCCAGTACTTC